A selection of T cell receptor beta chains follows, all from one sample in a study of CD8+ T cells in alopecia areata. TCRdb's copy holds only in-frame clones and misses some; the assay was immunoSEQ multiplex PCR. The sample shows more than 200,000 clones, roughly 40% of them seen only once. Sequencing used CD4+ T cells sorted from blood, obtained at roughly week 38, from a patient treated with tofacitinib. The receptors originated from a human donor with alopecia areata. Each CDR3 is given with its conserved first and last residue. Each record gives: CDR3 protein, J gene, V gene.

CASRQTGREGIQYF TRBJ2-4 TRBV28
CASSRQDLDGYTF TRBJ1-2 TRBV6-1
CASSTDLGTQYF TRBJ2-3 TRBV19
CASSPRDDSEAFF TRBJ1-1 TRBV18
CASSSGPLQETQYF TRBJ2-5 TRBV6-1
CASSPGTSGYNEQFF TRBJ2-1 TRBV7-3
CAWSVFSARQGKNEQYF TRBJ2-7 TRBV30
CASRKDRVTYEQYF TRBJ2-7 TRBV2
CASSPPDRRNTEAFF TRBJ1-1 TRBV27
CASSYLGGRGNEQYF TRBJ2-7 TRBV6-6
CASSFRGSYEQYF TRBJ2-7 TRBV11-2
CASKRGLAGEWSYNEQFF TRBJ2-1 TRBV5-1
CASSYRQGLNTEAFF TRBJ1-1 TRBV7-9
CSVAEVGPGELFF TRBJ2-2 TRBV29-1
CASSYGGMDGELFF TRBJ2-2 TRBV6-5
CASRPDRAGANVLTF TRBJ2-6 TRBV6-5
CAWSGGQTANSNQPQHF TRBJ1-5 TRBV30
CASSLRDREYYGYTF TRBJ1-2 TRBV7-9
CASSPLAAIYEQYF TRBJ2-7 TRBV14
CASSPGWASGSYEQYF TRBJ2-7 TRBV7-2
CASSELGQTQYF TRBJ2-5 TRBV6-1
CASSLLGDRSTDTQYF TRBJ2-3 TRBV5-1
CAWSWGQGATDTQYF TRBJ2-3 TRBV30
CSGKDDRGRETQYF TRBJ2-5 TRBV29-1
CAISEEGLADNEQFF TRBJ2-1 TRBV10-3
CASSYTPQSYEQYF TRBJ2-7 TRBV6-5
CASSYSGRGIGYEQYF TRBJ2-7 TRBV6-5
CSVREGMNTEAFF TRBJ1-1 TRBV29-1
CATHPGLRDNQPQHF TRBJ1-5 TRBV10-3
CSVVRGSNEQYF TRBJ2-7 TRBV29-1
CAWSVGSPRETQYF TRBJ2-5 TRBV30
CASSSAFNEQFF TRBJ2-1 TRBV9
CSASTGTQYF TRBJ2-3 TRBV29-1
CAWSARLRVSGANVLTF TRBJ2-6 TRBV30
CSVETRNIQYF TRBJ2-4 TRBV29-1
CASRGPSVYNEQFF TRBJ2-1 TRBV4-1
CASAPGPSTDTQYF TRBJ2-3 TRBV6-5
CASSAPGDLREQFF TRBJ2-1 TRBV25-1
CASSRPPDTFEAFF TRBJ1-1 TRBV2
CASSQGEGYEQFF TRBJ2-1 TRBV4-2
CSVWTDRINNEQFF TRBJ2-1 TRBV29-1
CASSAGLPSTDTQYF TRBJ2-3 TRBV7-3
CATSNGVAGNTIYF TRBJ1-3 TRBV15
CASSPNGQGFDEQFF TRBJ2-1 TRBV18